Each of the 22 T cell receptor beta chains below was sequenced from the same sample in a study of neurological immune-mediated disorders. Each CDR3 protein is one row after TCRdb ran MiXCR on the 5' RACE reads. The top ten hold more than 2% of the sample, which has more than 40,000 distinct CDR3 sequences, 1.9% seen once. Sequencing input: PBMCs. These receptors were collected from a woman aged 40 to 50 with multiple sclerosis.

This clonotype has at least ten counts. V is TRBV6-5 and J is TRBJ1-4; D gene unclear. Per the germline V gene, CDR1 is MNHEY and CDR2 is SVGAGI. The CDR3 sequence is 14 residues long. Trimming took 4 bases from V and 0 from J, leaving 6 bases between them. CDR3 DNA sequence: TGTGCCAGCAGTTTTTTCGCAACTAATGAAAAACTGTTTTTT. Its protein product is CASSFFATNEKLFF.

This clonotype has more than one count but fewer than ten. The chain employs TRBV5-1 and TRBJ2-3, with D possibly being TRBD1 (5 bases). CDR1 is SGHRS and CDR2 is YFSETQ in the germline V gene. This CDR3 region has 14 residues. Trimming left V 5 bases short and J 4 bases short, with 14 bases between. The CDR3, as DNA: TGCGCCAGCAGTTCTGCATTAGGGGCAGATACGCAGTATTTT. Translation: CASSSALGADTQYF.

This clonotype occurred many times. The chain employs TRBV4-2 and TRBJ2-1; 11 nucleotides agree with TRBD2. V was pared by 0 bases and J by 0 bases, with 13 bases of the junction left unmatched. Looked up from germline, CDR1 is LGHNA and CDR2 is YNFKEQ. This CDR3 spans 21 amino acids. The CDR3 region is CASSQDLLAGGYLSSYNEQFF. Here the CDR3 DNA reads TGTGCCAGCAGCCAAGATCTCCTAGCGGGGGGCTATCTTTCCTCCTACAATGAGCAGTTCTTC.

This clonotype was picked up many times. The chain combines TRBV20-1 with TRBJ2-7, with TRBD2 identical over 8 bases. Per germline, CDR1 DFQATT and CDR2 SNEGSKA (reference sequence). The CDR3 loop spans 13 amino acids. V lost 6 bases to trimming and J lost 4 bases; unmatched junction nucleotides: 8. CDR3 DNA sequence: TGCAGTGCAACGGCGGGGGGTACTTACGAGCAGTACTTC. It yields the protein CSATAGGTYEQYF.

This clonotype was recorded at least ten times. The germline gene is not matched at one end of the junction; a read error may be the cause. The chain couples TRBV5-1 to TRBJ1-2, with D tentatively TRBD1 (6 bases). The CDR3 extends over 14 amino acids. Germline values: CDR1 SGHRS, CDR2 YFSETQ. The CDR3: CASSFRRGNDGYTF. The CDR3 region has the DNA TGCGCCAGCAGCTTTCGCAGGGGTAACGATGGCTACACCTTC.

This clonotype was detected many times. The chain has TRBV18 and TRBJ1-4; D remains unclear. The germline V gene encodes CDR1 KGHSH and CDR2 LQKENI. Trimming stripped 2 bases from V and 8 bases from J, with 6 bases between. The CDR3 covers 12 residues. CDR3 protein: CASSPNEEKLFF. In DNA form, the CDR3 reads TGTGCCAGCTCACCAAATGAGGAAAAACTGTTTTTT.

This clonotype came up many times. The CDR3, as DNA: TGCAGTGCAGAGGACAGGGAGTACACCGGGGAGCTGTTTTTT. Translating it yields CSAEDREYTGELFF. The chain is built from TRBV20-1 and TRBJ2-2; 8 nucleotides match TRBD1. The V gene end was trimmed by 6 bases and the J gene end by 3 bases; junction bases not matched to a gene: 6. This CDR3 is built from 14 residues. CDR1 and CDR2 from the germline V gene are DFQATT and SNEGSKA (reference sequence).

This clonotype was counted ten times or more. The V gene is TRBV20-1, the J gene TRBJ1-6; TRBD1 matches 9 bases. CDR3 length equals 15 residues. Germline CDR1 DFQATT, CDR2 SNEGSKA (reference sequence). The J segment lost 6 bases and the V segment lost 5 bases, leaving 8 bases of the junction unmatched. DNA of the CDR3: TGCAGTGCTCTACGGACAGGGGCCACTAATTCACCCCTCCACTTT. Its protein is CSALRTGATNSPLHF.

This clonotype was seen many times. The genes are TRBV20-1 and TRBJ1-2; possible D gene TRBD1, 6 bases. Germline assignment: CDR1 DFQATT and CDR2 SNEGSKA (reference sequence). Trimming left V 4 bases short and J 4 bases short, with 13 bases between. This CDR3 comprises 13 residues. CDR3 bases: TGCAGTGCTATTAACAGGGCTAGCTATGGCTACACCTTC. This translates into CSAINRASYGYTF.

In its sample, this clonotype was seen many times. The V call is TRBV20-1, the J call TRBJ2-1; TRBD2 matches at 7 bases. Per germline, CDR1 DFQATT and CDR2 SNEGSKA (reference sequence). The CDR3 has 15 residues. After removal of 3 bases from V and 2 bases from J, the junction contained 7 bases not matched to a gene. The CDR3 DNA reads as TGCAGTGCTAGTGGGGGGGGGAATCCCTACAATGAGCAGTTCTTC. Translation gives CSASGGGNPYNEQFF.

This clonotype was detected ten times or more. This sequence joins TRBV20-1 and TRBJ2-3; 10 nucleotides line up with TRBD1. V dropped 1 base and J dropped 1; count of bases not matched to a gene: 8. This CDR3 comprises 17 residues. In germline, CDR1 is DFQATT, CDR2 SNEGSKA (reference sequence). The DNA for the CDR3 is TGCAGTGCTAGAGTGTCGTTGGGGACAGGGGGCACAGATACGCAGTATTTT. Its translation is CSARVSLGTGGTDTQYF.

The sample holds many counts of this clonotype. This chain connects TRBV24-1 to TRBJ1-2; 9 bases align to TRBD1. The CDR3 totals 14 residues. CDR1 is KGHDR, CDR2 SFDVKD, per germline. J was trimmed by 6 bases and V by 3 bases; bases with no gene match: 4. CDR3 sequence reads: CATSDTRQGDGYTF. CDR3 bases: TGTGCCACCAGTGATACACGACAGGGGGATGGCTACACCTTC.

This clonotype was observed many times. The CDR3 region has the DNA TGCAGTGCTAGAGGTCCGGGCAGCACCTACAATGAGCAGTTCTTC. As protein: CSARGPGSTYNEQFF. The rearrangement links TRBV20-1 to TRBJ2-1, with unresolved D. Trimming took 1 base from V and 2 from J, leaving 12 bases between them. This CDR3 is built from 15 residues. CDR1 and CDR2 from the germline V gene are DFQATT and SNEGSKA (reference sequence).

This clonotype showed up many times. The chain joins TRBV4-1 to TRBJ1-3, with TRBD1 as a possible D gene (5 bases). The germline V gene encodes CDR1 MGHRA and CDR2 YSYEKL. Trimming stripped 0 bases from V and 0 bases from J, with 12 bases between. The CDR3 contains 17 residues. As DNA, the CDR3 is TGCGCCAGCAGCCAAGATCCCGGGGCGGGCTCTGGAAACACCATATATTTT. Translating it yields CASSQDPGAGSGNTIYF.

This clonotype was found many times. The chain carries TRBV29-1 and TRBJ2-1; TRBD2 is a possible D gene (7 bases). Deletions cut 7 bases from V and 2 bases from J, with 21 bases between. This CDR3 has 16 residues. Germline CDR1 and CDR2: SQVTM and ANQGSEA. The chain's CDR3 is CSGRDTGGPPYNEQFF. DNA for the CDR3: TGCAGCGGGAGGGACACGGGGGGCCCTCCCTACAATGAGCAGTTCTTC.

This clonotype was detected ten times or more. The chain joins TRBV6-2 or TRBV6-3 to TRBJ1-2, with TRBD1 as a possible D gene (6 bases). The CDR3 totals 14 residues. Per the germline V gene, CDR1 is MNHEY and CDR2 is SVGEGT. V was cut by 2 bases and J by 4 bases, with 11 bases left in between. The chain's CDR3 is CASSYLGAGYGYTF. CDR3 in DNA: TGTGCCAGCAGTTACCTGGGGGCCGGCTATGGCTACACCTTC.

This clonotype has ten or more counts. The chain carries TRBV11-2 and TRBJ1-2, with a weak D call TRBD1 (5 bases). V was trimmed by 1 base and J by 8 bases, leaving 14 bases between them. The CDR3 length is 14 residues. Germline CDR1 is SGHAT and CDR2 is FQNNGV. The CDR3 reads CASSLGGAAKGYTF. The CDR3, as DNA: TGTGCCAGCAGCTTAGGTGGGGCAGCTAAGGGCTACACCTTC.

Ten or more counts support this clonotype. The CDR3 DNA is TGTGCCAGCAGCTTGGGAAACGGATTTCTCCATGGCTACACCTTC. Protein: CASSLGNGFLHGYTF. The genes are TRBV5-4 and TRBJ1-2; D ambiguous. CDR1 and CDR2 from the germline V gene are SGHNT and YYREEE (reference sequence). V was shortened by 0 bases and J by 6 bases, with 15 bases between the two germline ends. The CDR3 contains 15 residues.

This clonotype was counted at least ten times. The rearrangement uses TRBV5-5 and TRBJ2-1; 12 nucleotides match TRBD2. This CDR3 is built from 15 residues. J was trimmed by 5 bases and V by 2 bases; bases with no gene match: 2. From germline, CDR1 is SGHKS and CDR2 YYEKEE (reference sequence). CDR3 nucleotides: TGTGCCAGCAGCTTTGGACTAGCGGGGCACAATGAGCAGTTCTTC. Its translation is CASSFGLAGHNEQFF.

In its sample, this clonotype was seen many times. J is TRBJ2-7 and V is TRBV9, with TRBD2 matching over 7 bases. V lost 3 bases to trimming and J lost 0 bases; unmatched junction nucleotides: 9. The CDR3 extends over 16 amino acids. In germline, CDR1 is SGDLS, CDR2 YYNGEE. This CDR3 is CASSAGLGGGSYEQYF. CDR3 nucleotide sequence: TGTGCCAGCAGCGCGGGACTGGGGGGGGGCTCCTACGAGCAGTACTTC. The full variable domain, its missing parts supplied by reference TRBV9 and TRBJ2-7, is DSGVTQTPKHLITATGQRVTLRCSPRSGDLSVYWYQQSLDQGLQFLIQYYNGEERAKGNILERFSAQQFPDLHSELNLSSLELGDSALYFCASSAGLGGGSYEQYFGPGTRLTVT.

This clonotype has at least ten counts. This chain links TRBV5-1 with TRBJ2-3, with 8 bases lining up with TRBD1. V was clipped by 0 bases and J by 1 base; unmatched bases: 4. The germline V gene encodes CDR1 SGHRS and CDR2 YFSETQ. The CDR3 has 16 amino acids. The DNA for the CDR3 is TGCGCCAGCAGCTTGGTCATGACAGGGGGCACAGATACGCAGTATTTT. Protein sequence: CASSLVMTGGTDTQYF.

This clonotype was seen many times. This chain uses TRBV29-1 with TRBJ1-2; TRBD1 is a possible D gene (5 bases). The V gene's germline CDR1 is SQVTM and CDR2 ANQGSEA. Between the trimmed V and J ends, which lost 4 bases and 4 bases, there was a span of 22 bases. The CDR3 runs to 16 residues. CDR3 loop: CSVGDPFQGAGYGYTF. The CDR3 coding sequence is TGCAGCGTTGGAGACCCATTTCAGGGAGCTGGCTATGGCTACACCTTC.